Presented here are 28 T cell receptor beta chains from one specimen sequenced in a study of cytomegalovirus exposure and HLA in healthy donors. Primers: 60 Vbeta forward and 13 Jbeta reverse. Libraries were prepared by immunoSEQ multiplex PCR; TCRdb keeps only in-frame clonotypes and omits some of them. Here the sample spans roughly 150,000 clones, around four fifths being singletons. The sequenced sample was PBMCs. These receptors originate from a male donor in good health and CMV-seronegative.

The chain couples TRBV2 to TRBJ2-4; 8 bases line up with TRBD1. V dropped 7 bases and J dropped 0; count of bases not matched to a gene: 14. The germline CDR1 and CDR2 sequences are SNHLY and FYNNEI. The CDR3 sequence is 18 residues long. The CDR3 protein is CASIRSDREELAKNIQYF. CDR3 coding DNA: TGTGCCAGCATTCGTTCGGACAGGGAGGAACTAGCCAAAAACATTCAGTACTTC.

V is TRBV9 and J is TRBJ2-1; 8 positions agree with TRBD2. V lost 0 bases to trimming and J lost 4 bases; unmatched junction nucleotides: 12. The CDR3 is 18 residues long. Germline CDR1 is SGDLS and CDR2 is YYNGEE. CDR3 residues: CASSVVSSGGLSYNEQFF. The CDR3 coding sequence is TGTGCCAGCAGCGTAGTCTCGAGCGGGGGCCTGAGTTACAATGAGCAGTTCTTC.

This chain connects TRBV5-4 to TRBJ2-7, with 8 bases matching TRBD1. This CDR3 region has 14 residues. J gave up 4 bases and V 2 bases, and 5 bases lay outside the gene matches. Germline V gene sequence: CDR1 SGHNT, CDR2 YYREEE (reference sequence). In nucleotides, the CDR3 is TGTGCCAGCAGCTTTCCGGGACAGGAGTACGAGCAGTACTTC. This encodes CASSFPGQEYEQYF.

In this sample, this clone turned up once. The chain links TRBV6-4 to TRBJ2-5; TRBD1 matches 7 bases. The CDR3 sequence is 13 residues long. V shed 7 bases, J shed 4 bases, and the junction held 6 bases outside the gene matches. CDR1 and CDR2 from the germline V gene are MRHNA and SNTAGT. CDR3 loop: CASNDRARETQYF. CDR3 bases: TGTGCCAGCAACGACAGGGCTCGAGAGACCCAGTACTTC.

The sample holds a few counts of this clone. This chain uses TRBV19 with TRBJ1-1; a weak D match, TRBD1 (6 bases). The germline V gene has CDR1 LNHDA and CDR2 SQIVND (reference sequence). The V end was cut by 7 bases, the J end by 4 bases, with 13 bases between. This CDR3 is 13 amino acids long. The chain's CDR3 is CASNVRGSTEAFF. CDR3 nucleotide sequence: TGTGCCAGTAACGTCAGGGGAAGCACTGAAGCTTTCTTT.

This clone was observed once. The rearrangement uses TRBV9 and TRBJ2-3, with TRBD1 matching 7 bases. The V gene end was trimmed by 6 bases and the J gene end by 0 bases; junction bases not matched to a gene: 10. Per germline, CDR1 SGDLS and CDR2 YYNGEE. The CDR3 sequence is 16 residues long. As DNA, the CDR3 is TGTGCCAGCAATCCAGACCGGGACAGTAGCACAGATACGCAGTATTTT. Translating it yields CASNPDRDSSTDTQYF.

V usage is TRBV9 and J usage is TRBJ2-3; 8 bases are shared with TRBD1. Germline CDR1 and CDR2: SGDLS and YYNGEE. CDR3 length equals 14 residues. The V segment lost 4 bases and the J segment 6 bases; nucleotides outside the gene matches: 7. In DNA, the CDR3 is TGTGCCAGCAGCCACCCAGGGGGCGGCGATACGCAGTATTTT. This sequence encodes CASSHPGGGDTQYF.

CDR3 residues: CASRDRARYRPQHF. For the CDR3, the DNA is TGTGCCAGTAGGGACAGGGCCCGCTACCGGCCCCAGCATTTT. The chain employs TRBV19 and TRBJ1-5, with 8 nucleotides matching TRBD1. V was pared by 6 bases and J by 9 bases, with 10 bases of the junction left unmatched. The germline V gene encodes CDR1 LNHDA and CDR2 SQIVND (reference sequence). The CDR3 sequence is 14 residues long.

The chain links TRBV9 to TRBJ1-3; TRBD1 aligns across 7 bases. This CDR3 region has 17 residues. The V gene's germline CDR1 is SGDLS and CDR2 YYNGEE. J gave up 1 base and V 4 bases, and 11 bases lay outside the gene matches. CDR3 residues: CASSRQGSSSSGNTIYF. As DNA, the CDR3 is TGTGCCAGCAGCCGACAGGGTTCTAGTTCTTCTGGAAACACCATATATTTT.

The gene calls are TRBV14 and TRBJ2-7; 14 bases are shared with TRBD2. This CDR3 is 16 amino acids long. The V gene's germline CDR1 is SGHDN and CDR2 FVKESK. V lost 11 bases to trimming and J lost 6 bases; unmatched junction nucleotides: 15. CDR3 bases: TGTGCCCTATTGAGGGGGACTAGCGGGGGTACGGCCGAGCAGTACTTC. Its protein is CALLRGTSGGTAEQYF.

The chain has TRBV4-2 and TRBJ1-3; D uncertain. Germline V gene lookup returns CDR1 LGHNA and CDR2 YNFKEQ. Trimming stripped 7 bases from V and 4 bases from J, with 11 bases between. The CDR3 length is 13 residues. CDR3: CASTIAEGNTIYF. CDR3 bases: TGTGCCAGCACTATAGCGGAAGGAAACACCATATATTTT.

V and J are TRBV6-6 and TRBJ1-1; D is perhaps TRBD1 (5 bases). V gave up 8 bases and J gave up 4 bases, with 17 bases separating them. Germline lookup yields CDR1 MNHNY and CDR2 SVGAGI (reference sequence). The CDR3 spans 14 residues. In nucleotides, the CDR3 is TGTGCCAGCTCCAGAGCTTGGGGGGGCACTGAAGCTTTCTTT. As protein: CASSRAWGGTEAFF.

The V gene is TRBV2, the J gene TRBJ2-1, with 11 positions matching TRBD1. The CDR3 contains 15 residues. CDR1 and CDR2 from the germline V gene are SNHLY and FYNNEI. J lost 6 bases, V lost 4 bases, and 5 bases had no gene match. Here the CDR3 reads CASSVVGTGGNEQFF. DNA for the CDR3: TGTGCCAGCAGTGTCGTGGGGACAGGGGGCAATGAGCAGTTCTTC.

The rearrangement joins TRBV4-1 to TRBJ2-3, with 8 nucleotides matching TRBD1. Germline assignment: CDR1 MGHRA and CDR2 YSYEKL. This CDR3 comprises 16 residues. With 2 bases clipped from V and 4 bases from J, the junction kept 8 bases outside the gene matches. CDR3 residues: CASSQTPGTGSDTQYF. CDR3 bases: TGCGCCAGCAGCCAAACCCCCGGGACAGGTTCAGATACGCAGTATTTT.

This clone appeared a few times. The V gene is TRBV4-1, the J gene TRBJ1-1; 7 positions agree with TRBD1. The CDR3 spans 16 residues. Germline-derived CDR1 and CDR2 are MGHRA and YSYEKL. With V trimmed by 0 bases and J by 1 base, 5 bases remained unmatched. The CDR3: CASSQEPGQRNTEAFF. CDR3 bases: TGCGCCAGCAGCCAAGAACCGGGACAGAGGAACACTGAAGCTTTCTTT.

The gene calls are TRBV7-2 and TRBJ2-5; TRBD2 matches 12 bases. V trimming: 3 bases; J trimming: 5 bases; junction bases outside the gene matches: 13. Per the germline V gene, CDR1 is SGHTA and CDR2 is FQGNSA. The length of the CDR3 is 18 residues. This CDR3 reads CASSLRASGGARVETQYF. The DNA for the CDR3 is TGTGCCAGCAGCTTGAGGGCTAGCGGGGGGGCGAGGGTCGAGACCCAGTACTTC.

Here the CDR3 DNA reads TGTGCCAGCAGTTTAGGGTCGGGGGCCTACGAGCAGTACTTC. It codes for CASSLGSGAYEQYF. The V call is TRBV28, the J call TRBJ2-7; possibly TRBD2 for D (6 bases). The length of the CDR3 is 14 residues. The V end was cut by 2 bases, the J end by 2 bases, with 10 bases between. CDR1 and CDR2 (germline): MDHEN, SYDVKM.

This clone was observed once. The chain is built from TRBV18 and TRBJ2-3; 10 bases line up with TRBD2. The CDR3 extends over 19 amino acids. CDR1 KGHSH and CDR2 LQKENI come from the germline V gene. Trimming cost V 1 base and J 3 bases; bases outside gene matches: 13. DNA for the CDR3: TGTGCCAGCTCACCACGGGCTAGCGGGAGTTCAGGGAGTACAGATACGCAGTATTTT. As protein: CASSPRASGSSGSTDTQYF.

The chain carries TRBV6-4 and TRBJ2-1; 7 nucleotides align to TRBD1. This CDR3 contains 15 residues. Per the germline V gene, CDR1 is MRHNA and CDR2 is SNTAGT. V was pared by 5 bases and J by 6 bases, with 10 bases of the junction left unmatched. The CDR3 is CASSLGSAGGNEQFF. The CDR3 region has the DNA TGTGCCAGCAGTCTAGGATCGGCAGGGGGCAATGAGCAGTTCTTC.

This clone was seen a handful of times. The chain combines TRBV4-2 with TRBJ2-7; 7 bases align to TRBD1. V lost 0 bases to trimming and J lost 1 base; unmatched junction nucleotides: 6. The CDR3 extends over 16 amino acids. Germline-derived CDR1 and CDR2 are LGHNA and YNFKEQ. CDR3 nucleotides: TGTGCCAGCAGCCAAGATTGGGCCAGGGGGTCCTACGAGCAGTACTTC. Amino acid sequence: CASSQDWARGSYEQYF.

This clone was observed once. V gene TRBV9 combines with J gene TRBJ1-5; no firm D call. V shed 0 bases and J shed 4 bases, with 8 bases lying between them. The germline V gene encodes CDR1 SGDLS and CDR2 YYNGEE. The CDR3 is 14 amino acids. The CDR3 bases are TGTGCCAGCAGCGTAGGAGGCGGGAATCAGCCCCAGCATTTT. Translated, it gives CASSVGGGNQPQHF.

CDR3 loop: CASSGLAGPKEETQYF. The CDR3 nucleotides read TGTGCCAGTAGTGGCTTGGCGGGACCCAAGGAAGAGACCCAGTACTTC. The chain has TRBV19 and TRBJ2-5, with a tentative D call TRBD2 (6 bases). The CDR3 covers 16 residues. V was cut by 5 bases and J by 3 bases, with 19 bases left in between. Per the germline V gene, CDR1 is LNHDA and CDR2 is SQIVND (reference sequence).

The chain joins TRBV10-1 to TRBJ2-7; 7 nucleotides agree with TRBD1. CDR1 and CDR2 from the germline V gene are WNHNN and SYGVQD (reference sequence). The CDR3 has 19 residues. V trimming: 5 bases; J trimming: 0 bases; junction bases outside the gene matches: 19. CDR3 sequence reads: CASSPKGGATGLLSYEQYF. The CDR3 DNA is TGCGCCAGCAGTCCGAAGGGCGGAGCGACAGGGCTACTCTCCTACGAGCAGTACTTC.

The chain couples TRBV28 to TRBJ2-1, with D possibly matching TRBD2 (5 bases). This CDR3 contains 12 residues. Looked up from germline, CDR1 is MDHEN and CDR2 is SYDVKM. V gave up 2 bases and J gave up 9 bases, with 8 bases separating them. The CDR3 DNA reads as TGTGCCAGCAGTTTAATTGGACTTGAGCAGTTCTTC. Protein sequence: CASSLIGLEQFF.

J is TRBJ1-5 and V is TRBV19, with D hard to call. Per the germline V gene, CDR1 is LNHDA and CDR2 is SQIVND (reference sequence). The V end was cut by 0 bases, the J end by 9 bases, with 15 bases between. This CDR3 contains 15 residues. Here the CDR3 reads CASSIDGVGRGPQHF. The CDR3, as DNA: TGTGCCAGTAGTATAGATGGGGTCGGGCGGGGGCCCCAGCATTTT. The whole variable domain, filled in from reference TRBV19 and TRBJ1-5, reads DGGITQSPKYLFRKEGQNVTLSCEQNLNHDAMYWYRQDPGQGLRLIYYSQIVNDFQKGDIAEGYSVSREKKESFPLTVTSAQKNPTAFYLCASSIDGVGRGPQHFGDGTRLSIL.

This chain connects TRBV27 to TRBJ1-5; maybe TRBD1 (6 bases). Trimming left V 1 base short and J 9 bases short, with 19 bases between. Germline V gene data show CDR1 as MNHEY and CDR2 as SMNVEV (reference sequence). This CDR3 has 16 residues. This CDR3 is CASSLLGGLGWRPQHF. The DNA for the CDR3 is TGTGCCAGCAGTTTATTGGGGGGGCTTGGCTGGCGGCCCCAGCATTTT.

This clone has a single count. V gene TRBV9 combines with J gene TRBJ1-1; D is possibly TRBD1 (5 bases). Trimming took 0 bases from V and 1 from J, leaving 10 bases between them. Germline V gives CDR1 SGDLS, CDR2 YYNGEE. The CDR3 length is 15 residues. The CDR3 nucleotides are TGTGCCAGCAGCGTAGCTGTACAGGCGAACACTGAAGCTTTCTTT. Protein product: CASSVAVQANTEAFF.

The chain recombines TRBV6-6 with TRBJ2-7; 7 bases are shared with TRBD2. After removal of 3 bases from V and 2 bases from J, the junction contained 7 bases not matched to a gene. CDR1 is MNHNY and CDR2 is SVGAGI in the germline V gene (reference sequence). CDR3 size: 15 residues. This chain's CDR3 is CASSYPERETYEQYF. CDR3 in DNA: TGTGCCAGCAGTTATCCCGAGCGGGAAACCTACGAGCAGTACTTC.